This T cell receptor beta chain was found in a study of blood T cell repertoires in COVID-19. The wider study: Sources were T cells, B-cell-depleted T cells, or PBMCs; the material itself was cDNA or gDNA.

Grouping used clinical history reported by participants in a survey and questionnaire. Losses at the gene ends were 8 bases for V and 0 bases for J; bases not matched to a gene: 10. The CDR3 runs to 16 residues. The V gene's germline CDR1 is SEHNR and CDR2 FQNEAQ (reference sequence). As processed by the authors: Estimation of nucleated cell counts relied on the amplification of reference gene primers. Profiled with immunoSEQ multiplex PCR; TCRdb holds only in-frame clones, not every one. Clone size and V and J calls were adopted from that table, with D and trimming inferred from the DNA. The sample has 150,000 to 200,000 clones; around four fifths are singletons.

The chain uses TRBV7-9 and TRBJ2-1, with TRBD2 matching 7 bases. Input material: PBMCs or T cells enriched from blood (not recorded which). The receptor was isolated from a woman in her 50s who had recovered from COVID-19. The CDR3 loop is CASGVPSGPSYNEQFF. CDR3 nucleotide sequence: TGTGCCAGCGGAGTCCCTAGCGGCCCCTCCTACAATGAGCAGTTCTTC.